The 4 T cell receptor beta chains presented below share a single source sample, sequenced in a study of shared clonotypes between healthy human individuals. Repertoires were generated with immunoSEQ multiplex PCR, while TCRdb's copy carries only in-frame clones and drops some. Counted here are about 1.1 million clones, around 77% occurring once; the ten biggest clones make up roughly 0.82%. Sequencing used memory CD4+ T cells from PBMCs. The subset: CD45RA-negative fraction. The receptors shown here come from a man aged 18 to 35 in good health. Some clones in this sample may be carry-over from other donors' samples.

A few counts support this clone. V and J are TRBV2 and TRBJ1-1; D is undetermined. This CDR3 comprises 15 residues. V was shortened by 5 bases and J by 2 bases, with 15 bases between the two germline ends. The germline CDR1 and CDR2 sequences are SNHLY and FYNNEI. CDR3 in amino acids: CASSILDAPNTEAFF. CDR3 nucleotides: TGTGCCAGCAGTATCCTCGATGCCCCAAACACTGAAGCTTTCTTT.

CDR3 nucleotide sequence: TGTGCCATCAGTGAGGATCCGGGAAATCAGCCCCAGCATTTT. Protein product: CAISEDPGNQPQHF. The chain combines TRBV10-3 with TRBJ1-5; D uncertain. V lost 2 bases to trimming and J lost 4 bases, with 9 bases between them. The CDR3 totals 14 residues. Looked up from germline, CDR1 is ENHRY and CDR2 is SYGVKD.

This clone was counted once. This chain joins TRBV6-1 and TRBJ2-3, with D maybe TRBD1 (7 bases). Deletions cut 8 bases from V and 1 base from J, with 10 bases between. Germline loops: CDR1 MNHNS, CDR2 SASEGT. The CDR3 consists of 13 residues. CDR3 sequence reads: CASDREGTDTQYF. CDR3 DNA sequence: TGTGCCAGCGACAGGGAGGGCACAGATACGCAGTATTTT.

The V gene is TRBV7-8, the J gene TRBJ2-3; D gene ambiguous. The CDR3 runs 14 residues. V was shortened by 6 bases and J by 2 bases, with 12 bases between the two germline ends. Germline CDR1 and CDR2: SGHVS and FQNEAQ. This CDR3 is CASSRTPYTDTQYF. In DNA, the CDR3 is TGTGCCAGCAGTCGGACGCCCTACACAGATACGCAGTATTTT.